One TCR beta chain is described in this entry. One end of the junction does not line up with germline, which may come from a read error. This sample's RNA came from whole unsorted tissue. This non-tumor lung sample came from over 3 cm beyond the tumor edge. Chemotherapy-naive patients with new lung cancer underwent thoracic surgery in China, August–late 2014. A modified ARM-PCR protocol with three rounds of nested PCR amplified TCRbeta. TCRdb processed the multiplex PCR reads anew with MiXCR; each CDR3 protein has one entry. The table lists about 67,000 distinct CDR3 sequences, more than 75% of them singletons. This record comes from a study of tumor and adjacent non-tumor tissue in lung cancer. Overall study context: The patients, roughly 9 men and four to six women, were about 30 to 85 with stage I to III disease.

CDR3 length equals 14 residues. CDR1 and CDR2 (germline): MNHEY, SVGEGT. The sequenced sample consisted of distant non-tumor lung tissue. The rearrangement uses TRBV6-2 or TRBV6-3 and TRBJ2-1; 10 bases fit TRBD1. This clonotype originated in a man aged 60 to 75 with non-small cell lung cancer. This CDR3 reads CVSSLGQGIIEQFF. In DNA form, the CDR3 reads TGTGTCAGCAGTCTGGGACAGGGGATAATTGAGCAGTTCTTC.